This T cell receptor (beta chain) comes out of a study of T cell repertoires and HLA-DP antigens. Overall study: Transduced HeLa cells presented HLA-DP to CD4+ T cells.

The CDR3 contains 17 residues. Germline V lookup: CDR1 SEHNR, CDR2 FQNEAQ (reference sequence). V dropped 5 bases and J dropped 2 bases, with 20 bases sitting between them. The assay was immunoSEQ multiplex PCR, and TCRdb's table has in-frame clones only and misses some. The table shows some 120,000 clones, with 92% occurring only once. In this sample, this clone turned up once. The antigen is undetermined. This chain uses TRBV7-9 with TRBJ2-3; D is perhaps TRBD1 (5 bases). The sequence was collected from a woman aged 18 to 35 in good health and CMV-seronegative. The sample comprised CD4+ T cells from PBMCs. CDR3 loop: CASSDIGQGQFTDTQYF. In nucleotides, the CDR3 is TGTGCCAGCAGCGATATTGGGCAGGGCCAGTTCACAGATACGCAGTATTTT.